The present entry profiles one T cell receptor (beta chain) with its context. Its cognate antigen has yet to be identified. Base qualities are not at hand, and no much larger clone is one base apart. A MiSeq instrument was used for deep resolution sequencing, which targeted depths ranging from 1 in 1 million up to 1 in 200,000 T cells, with coverage averaging 10x for each clonotype. TCR beta libraries were generated with the immunoSEQ hsTCRB Kit. As for the original processing: The data were analyzed with ImmunoSEQ Analyzer and ImmunoSEQ Data Assistant, and V, D and J gene assignments followed IMGT definitions. Clonality, which ranges from 0 to 1, was calculated as one minus the normalized Shannon entropy of productive rearrangement frequencies. Only overrepresented clonotypes making up at least 0.05% of each patient's repertoire were included in the public clonotype analysis. Repertoires from 10 to 15 age-matched healthy donors in immuneACCESS were used as clonality controls. TCRdb carries this immuneACCESS record with in-frame sequences only. Its versions omit some clonotypes, under half of them owing to an unresolved V gene in the studies checked, with the rest unexplained. The V and J calls and clone size come from that table; D and trimming were worked out from the DNA. This sample holds approximately 48,000 clones; approximately 51% were observed only once. Around a third of the sample is in the top ten clones.

This entry is derived from a study of cytotoxic CD8 clonotypes in ibrutinib-treated CLL (dated by TCRdb to 2020 to 2022). The study in broad terms: The cohort was composed of ten to eleven relapsed/refractory and approximately 16 treatment-naive patients; IGHV unmutated status was identified in some 17 patients. Longitudinal samples were obtainable from about 30% of the 86 participants in the trial. Partial responses were observed in some 24 patients and complete responses in 2; after a median follow-up of around 68 months, remission was maintained in approximately 15 patients and progression was observed in approximately 12. Patients were still on ibrutinib when every remission and progressive disease sample was collected. Cryopreserved peripheral blood mononuclear cells were obtained prior to treatment, at the time of response, and at either disease progression or sustained remission. The response samples were drawn at a median of roughly eleven months into treatment, with a range of about 6 to 36 months. Samples averaged approximately 240,000 productive templates and 80,000 to 100,000 productive rearrangements.

The germline V and J ends show losses of 6 bases and 8 bases respectively, and no gene match explains 8 bases of the junction. The CDR3 has 13 amino acids, counting the end cysteine and phenylalanine. The kept DNA is CDR3 alone, 39 bases in frame from the first base. CDR1 is given as MNHNS and CDR2 as SASEGT, both from the germline V gene. The time point label on this specimen signifies: about 11 months on ibrutinib. Approximately 2 micrograms of genomic DNA were extracted from cryopreserved PBMCs for TCR beta library preparation. Longitudinal blood samples from CLL patients receiving ibrutinib monotherapy were subjected to high-throughput TCR beta sequencing. The patients took part in an open-label, single-center phase 2 trial of ibrutinib monotherapy. Broad study findings and their caveats: Clonality rose at ibrutinib response, remained stable during sustained remission, and dropped back toward baseline at progression. Public clonotypes were found to be uncommon and were observed to contract or remain stable during treatment; the increase in clonality was shown to reflect expansion of private clonotypes at ibrutinib response. Lymph node repertoires were not examined, and the timing of sampling was not matched between patients in sustained remission and those whose disease progressed. Baseline clonality was found to be higher than that of age-matched healthy donors and was strongly correlated with circulating CD8+ T-cell counts.

The sample was PBMCs, taken after 12 months of ibrutinib treatment. This TCR came from a human donor with chronic lymphocytic leukemia. The chain was built from TRBV6-1 and TRBJ1-2; 8 junctional bases match TRBD1. The sequenced DNA: TGTGCCAGCAGCCTCGACAGGGGCAAGGGCTACACCTTC. Translated, it reads CASSLDRGKGYTF.